These 8 T cell receptor beta chains share one sample of origin, sequenced in a study of blood T cell repertoires in COVID-19 (dated by TCRdb to about 2020). Receptors were amplified or captured by the immunoSEQ multiplex PCR assay. Not all clones reach the TCRdb copy of this immuneACCESS table, which keeps in-frame sequences only. Checked studies attribute under half of the gap to unresolved V genes and leave the rest unexplained. Counted in this sample were about 180,000 clones; 86% of them appeared once. The ten largest account for about 9.7% of the sample. Sequencing used PBMCs or T cells enriched from blood (not recorded which). The source of these receptors is a woman between 25 and 40 years old who had recovered from COVID-19.

This chain joins TRBV28 and TRBJ2-1; D perhaps matches TRBD2 (5 bases). Germline V gene sequence: CDR1 MDHEN, CDR2 SYDVKM. This CDR3 is built from 13 residues. V was trimmed by 1 base and J by 13 bases, leaving 14 bases between them. This chain's CDR3 is CASSLSSTMVQFF. The CDR3 DNA follows: TGTGCCAGCAGTTTATCATCGACTATGGTTCAGTTCTTC.

V usage is TRBV27 and J usage is TRBJ2-1; no clear D gene. CDR1 and CDR2 from the germline V gene are MNHEY and SMNVEV (reference sequence). This CDR3 contains 13 residues. V shed 2 bases and J shed 5 bases, with 7 bases lying between them. CDR3 in amino acids: CASSLRVDNEQFF. For the CDR3, the DNA is TGTGCCAGCAGTTTACGGGTCGACAATGAGCAGTTCTTC.

This chain joins TRBV18 and TRBJ2-7; 7 bases are a match to TRBD1. Germline V lookup: CDR1 KGHSH, CDR2 LQKENI. The CDR3 is 13 amino acids. After removal of 6 bases from V and 2 bases from J, the junction contained 4 bases not matched to a gene. Written as DNA, the CDR3 is TGTGCCAGCTCTCGACAGGGCCCCTACGAGCAGTACTTC. Translating it yields CASSRQGPYEQYF.

The chain carries TRBV30 and TRBJ2-5, with a tentative D call TRBD2 (5 bases). Per the germline V gene, CDR1 is GTSNPN and CDR2 is SVGIG (reference sequence). V was cut by 4 bases and J by 7 bases, with 28 bases left in between. This CDR3 spans 17 amino acids. CDR3 region: CAWMEKKGRNLRGTQYF. The DNA of the CDR3 is TGTGCCTGGATGGAGAAGAAAGGACGGAATCTCCGGGGGACCCAGTACTTC.

The chain links TRBV7-9 to TRBJ1-2; 8 bases are shared with TRBD1. Germline CDR1 SEHNR, CDR2 FQNEAQ (reference sequence). The CDR3 is 13 residues long. J gave up 8 bases and V 5 bases, and 7 bases lay outside the gene matches. In DNA, the CDR3 is TGTGCCAGCAGCACAGGGGGGTTGGGCGGCTACACCTTC. It encodes CASSTGGLGGYTF.

This clone showed up just once. The rearrangement joins TRBV19 to TRBJ1-4; 7 nucleotides match TRBD1. CDR3 length equals 13 residues. V trimming: 5 bases; J trimming: 8 bases; junction bases outside the gene matches: 5. Germline lookup yields CDR1 LNHDA and CDR2 SQIVND (reference sequence). Here the CDR3 reads CASSGTVEEKLFF. In DNA, the CDR3 is TGTGCCAGTAGTGGGACAGTTGAGGAAAAACTGTTTTTT.

The V call is TRBV19, the J call TRBJ2-4; 9 bases line up with TRBD1. J lost 1 base, V lost 2 bases, and 12 bases had no gene match. Germline assignment: CDR1 LNHDA and CDR2 SQIVND (reference sequence). The CDR3 runs to 19 residues. The CDR3: CASSIRDRVVDLAKNIQYF. The CDR3 DNA is TGTGCCAGTAGTATAAGGGACAGGGTTGTCGACCTGGCCAAAAACATTCAGTACTTC.

This chain joins TRBV5-1 and TRBJ1-2; possibly TRBD1 for D (5 bases). Germline CDR1 SGHRS, CDR2 YFSETQ. With 4 bases removed from V and 6 bases from J, the gap between germline ends came to 13 bases. The CDR3 is made up of 13 amino acids. CDR3 in amino acids: CASSPGTSDGYTF. CDR3 nucleotides: TGCGCCAGCAGCCCCGGGACTTCCGATGGCTACACCTTC. Full variable domain (remainder filled in from reference TRBV5-1 and TRBJ1-2): KAGVTQTPRYLIKTRGQQVTLSCSPISGHRSVSWYQQTPGQGLQFLFEYFSETQRNKGNFPGRFSGRQFSNSRSEMNVSTLELGDSALYLCASSPGTSDGYTFGSGTRLTVV.